This T cell receptor (beta chain) was sequenced for a study of shared clonotypes between healthy human individuals. The CDR3 runs 15 residues. Germline-derived CDR1 and CDR2 are MNHEY and SVGAGI. Trimming removed 6 bases from V and 2 bases from J, with 17 bases in between. Some clones are missing from TCRdb's copy, which holds only in-frame ones; the method was immunoSEQ multiplex PCR. The table has about 1,500,000 clones, around 95% seen once. This clonotype was obtained from a man in his thirties or forties in good health. The chain combines TRBV6-5 with TRBJ2-7, with unresolved D. Sequencing was performed on naive CD4+ T cells sorted from blood. Described subset: CD45RA+ positively selected. For the CDR3, the DNA is TGTGCCAGCAGCTCTAACCGGGCTGGAGCCTACGAGCAGTACTTC. It codes for CASSSNRAGAYEQYF.